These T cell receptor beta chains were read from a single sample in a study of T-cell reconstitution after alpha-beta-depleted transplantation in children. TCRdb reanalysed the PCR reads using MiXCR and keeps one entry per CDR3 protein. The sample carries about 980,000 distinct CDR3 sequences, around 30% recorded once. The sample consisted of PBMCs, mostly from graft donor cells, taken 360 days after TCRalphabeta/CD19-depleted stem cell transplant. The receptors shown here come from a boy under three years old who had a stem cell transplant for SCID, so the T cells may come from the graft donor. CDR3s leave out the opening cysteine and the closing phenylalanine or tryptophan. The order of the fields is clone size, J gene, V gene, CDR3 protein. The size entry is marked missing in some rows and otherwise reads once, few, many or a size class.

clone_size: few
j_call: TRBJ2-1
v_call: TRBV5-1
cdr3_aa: ASSVPLNEQF

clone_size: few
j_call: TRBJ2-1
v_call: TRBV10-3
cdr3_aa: AISEGLAGGRSYNEQF

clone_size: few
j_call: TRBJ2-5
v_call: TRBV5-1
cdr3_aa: ASSLDRRETQY

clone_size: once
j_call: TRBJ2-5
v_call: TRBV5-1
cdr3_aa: ASTLRTSGPQETQY

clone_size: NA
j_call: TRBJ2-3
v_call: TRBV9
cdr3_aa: ASSARGYPSTDTQY

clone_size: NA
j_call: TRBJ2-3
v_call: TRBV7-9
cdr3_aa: ASSSRGLPTDTQY

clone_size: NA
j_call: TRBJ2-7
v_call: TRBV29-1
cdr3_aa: SVEEGDGVPYEQY

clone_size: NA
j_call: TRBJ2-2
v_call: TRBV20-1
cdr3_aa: SARRTSGGLF

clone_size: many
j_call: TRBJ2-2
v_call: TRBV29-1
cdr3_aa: SVFNGELF

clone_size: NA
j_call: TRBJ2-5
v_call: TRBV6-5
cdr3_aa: ASSSRTGGQETQY

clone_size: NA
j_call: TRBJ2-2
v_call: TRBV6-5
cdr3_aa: ASSHRRATGELF

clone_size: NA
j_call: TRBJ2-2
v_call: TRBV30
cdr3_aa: AWRSGLAGPGELF

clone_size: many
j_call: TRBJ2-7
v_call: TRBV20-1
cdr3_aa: SARVQGQDSEQY

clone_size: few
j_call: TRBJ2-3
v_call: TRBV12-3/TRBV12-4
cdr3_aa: ASSPAASGGGTDTQY

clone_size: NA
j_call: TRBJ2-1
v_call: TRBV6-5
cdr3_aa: ASSLYPQGISYNEQF

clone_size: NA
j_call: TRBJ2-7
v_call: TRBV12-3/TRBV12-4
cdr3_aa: ASSFYREQY

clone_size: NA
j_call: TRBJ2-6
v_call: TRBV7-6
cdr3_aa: ASSPGVRGANVLT

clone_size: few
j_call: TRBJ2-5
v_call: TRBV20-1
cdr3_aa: SGTLTGSQETQY

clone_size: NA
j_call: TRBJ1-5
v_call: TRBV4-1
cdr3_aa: ASSQWNINQPQH

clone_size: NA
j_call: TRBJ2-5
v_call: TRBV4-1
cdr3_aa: ASSQVMGRQETQY

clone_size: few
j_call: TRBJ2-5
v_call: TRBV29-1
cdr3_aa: SVERGASQETQY

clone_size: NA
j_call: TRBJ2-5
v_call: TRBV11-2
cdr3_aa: ASSLDRKLADQETQY

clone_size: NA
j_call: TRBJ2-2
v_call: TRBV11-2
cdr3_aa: ASSSGGVRTGELF

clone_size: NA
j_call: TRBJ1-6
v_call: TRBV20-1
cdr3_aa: SASPAGTNSPLH

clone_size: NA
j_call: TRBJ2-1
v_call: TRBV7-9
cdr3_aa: ASSLRGTGGHYNEQF

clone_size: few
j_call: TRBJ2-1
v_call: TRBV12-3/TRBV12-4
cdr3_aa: ASSLRTSAYNEQF

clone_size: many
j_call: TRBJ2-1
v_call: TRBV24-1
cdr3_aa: ATSTRYNEQF

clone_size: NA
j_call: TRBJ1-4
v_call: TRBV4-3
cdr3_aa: ASSQDKVTVTTNEKLF

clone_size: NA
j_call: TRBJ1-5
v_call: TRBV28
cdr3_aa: ASSFQISNQPQH

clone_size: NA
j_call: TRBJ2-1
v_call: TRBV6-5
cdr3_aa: ASGDGPNEQF

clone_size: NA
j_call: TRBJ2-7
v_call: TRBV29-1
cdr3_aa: SVPGRGIGTYEQY

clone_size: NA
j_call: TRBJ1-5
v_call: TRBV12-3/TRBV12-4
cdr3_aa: ASTWGSPGQPQH

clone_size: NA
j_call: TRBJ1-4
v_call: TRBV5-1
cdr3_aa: ASRTGQPFNEKLF

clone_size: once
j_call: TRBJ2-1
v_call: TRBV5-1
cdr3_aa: ASSLGGLALGNEQF

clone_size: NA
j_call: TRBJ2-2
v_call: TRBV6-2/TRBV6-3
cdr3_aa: ASSYEAGKPGELF

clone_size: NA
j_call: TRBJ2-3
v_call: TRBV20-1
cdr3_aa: SAPPARGRADTQY

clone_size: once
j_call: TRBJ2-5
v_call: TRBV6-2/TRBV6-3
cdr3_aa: ASNGRMGGGGETQY

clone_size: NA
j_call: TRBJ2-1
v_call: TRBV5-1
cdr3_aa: ASSLPSGGAVEQF

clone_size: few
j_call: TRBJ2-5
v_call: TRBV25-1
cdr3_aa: ASSELLGGEETQY

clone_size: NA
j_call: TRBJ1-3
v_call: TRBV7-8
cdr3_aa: ASSLAMGSSGNTIY

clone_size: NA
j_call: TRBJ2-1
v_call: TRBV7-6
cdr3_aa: ASSLEPTRANEQF

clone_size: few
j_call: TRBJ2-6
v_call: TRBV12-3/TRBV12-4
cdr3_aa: ASSPRTGEVSGANVLT

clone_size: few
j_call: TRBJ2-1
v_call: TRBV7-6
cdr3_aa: ASSLEPYNNHGAQF

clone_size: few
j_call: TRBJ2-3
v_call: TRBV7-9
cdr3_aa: ASSLLSETRDTQY

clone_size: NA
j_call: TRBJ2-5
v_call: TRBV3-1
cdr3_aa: ATSQDFSGGARETQY

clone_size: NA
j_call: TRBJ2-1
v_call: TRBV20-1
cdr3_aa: SARRATNIYNEQF

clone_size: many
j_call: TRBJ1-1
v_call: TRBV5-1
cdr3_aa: ASSLKGLGTEAF

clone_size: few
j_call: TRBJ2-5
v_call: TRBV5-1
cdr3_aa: ASSSGQAETQY

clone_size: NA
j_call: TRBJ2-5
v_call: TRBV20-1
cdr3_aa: SAIRDSLGETQY

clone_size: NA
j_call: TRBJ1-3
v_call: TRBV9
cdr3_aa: ASSAVHSGNTIY